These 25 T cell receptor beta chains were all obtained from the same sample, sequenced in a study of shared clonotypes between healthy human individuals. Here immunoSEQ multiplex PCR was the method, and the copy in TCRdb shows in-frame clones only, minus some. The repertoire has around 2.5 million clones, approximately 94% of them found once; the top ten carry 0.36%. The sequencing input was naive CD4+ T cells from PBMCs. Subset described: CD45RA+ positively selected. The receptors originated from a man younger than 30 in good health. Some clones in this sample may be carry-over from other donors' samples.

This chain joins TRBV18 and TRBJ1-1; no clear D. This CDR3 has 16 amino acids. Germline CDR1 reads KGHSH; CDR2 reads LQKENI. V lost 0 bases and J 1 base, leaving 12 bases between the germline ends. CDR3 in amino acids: CASSPPEGRTNTEAFF. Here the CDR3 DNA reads TGTGCCAGCTCACCACCGGAAGGACGGACGAACACTGAAGCTTTCTTT.

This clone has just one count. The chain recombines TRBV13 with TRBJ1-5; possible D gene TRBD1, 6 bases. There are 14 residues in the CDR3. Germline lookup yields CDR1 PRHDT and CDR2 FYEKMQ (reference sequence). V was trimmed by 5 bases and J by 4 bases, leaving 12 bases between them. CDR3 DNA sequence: TGTGCCAGCAGCCCGCGAGGGGGGAATCAGCCCCAGCATTTT. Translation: CASSPRGGNQPQHF.

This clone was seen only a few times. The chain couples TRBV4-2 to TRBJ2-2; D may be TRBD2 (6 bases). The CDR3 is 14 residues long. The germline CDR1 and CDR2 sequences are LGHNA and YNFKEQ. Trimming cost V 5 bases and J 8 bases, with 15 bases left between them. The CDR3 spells CASSMRLVPGELFF. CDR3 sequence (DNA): TGTGCCAGCAGCATGCGACTAGTTCCTGGGGAGCTGTTTTTT.

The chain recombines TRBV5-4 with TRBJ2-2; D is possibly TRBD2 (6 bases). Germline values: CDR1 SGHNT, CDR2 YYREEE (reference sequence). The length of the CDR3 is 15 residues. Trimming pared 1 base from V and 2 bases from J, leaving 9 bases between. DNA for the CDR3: TGTGCCAGCAGCTTGTCGGCGGGAAACACCGGGGAGCTGTTTTTT. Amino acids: CASSLSAGNTGELFF.

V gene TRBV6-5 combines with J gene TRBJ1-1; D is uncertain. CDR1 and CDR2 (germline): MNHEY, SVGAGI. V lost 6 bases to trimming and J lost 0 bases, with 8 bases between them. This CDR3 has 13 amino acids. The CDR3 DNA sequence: TGTGCCAGCAGGAATGGTTTGAACACTGAAGCTTTCTTT. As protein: CASRNGLNTEAFF.

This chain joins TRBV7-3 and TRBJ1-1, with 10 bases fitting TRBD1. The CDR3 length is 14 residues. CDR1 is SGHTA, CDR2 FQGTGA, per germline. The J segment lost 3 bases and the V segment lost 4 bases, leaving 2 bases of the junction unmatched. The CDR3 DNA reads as TGTGCCAGCAGCTCCGGGACAGGGGACACTGAAGCTTTCTTT. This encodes CASSSGTGDTEAFF.

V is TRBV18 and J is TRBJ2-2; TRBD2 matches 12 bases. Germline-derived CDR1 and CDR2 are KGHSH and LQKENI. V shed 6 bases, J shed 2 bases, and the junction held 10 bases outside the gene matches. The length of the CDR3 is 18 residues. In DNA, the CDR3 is TGTGCCAGCTCGCAACTAGCGGGAGGCCGACAAAACACCGGGGAGCTGTTTTTT. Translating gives CASSQLAGGRQNTGELFF.

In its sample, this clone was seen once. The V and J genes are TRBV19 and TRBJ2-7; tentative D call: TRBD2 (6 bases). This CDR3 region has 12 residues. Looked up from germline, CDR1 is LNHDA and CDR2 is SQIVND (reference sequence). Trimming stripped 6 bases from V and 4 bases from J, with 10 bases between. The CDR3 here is CASSGRVYEQYF. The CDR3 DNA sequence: TGTGCCAGTAGCGGGAGAGTTTACGAGCAGTACTTC. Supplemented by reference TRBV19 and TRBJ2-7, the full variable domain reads DGGITQSPKYLFRKEGQNVTLSCEQNLNHDAMYWYRQDPGQGLRLIYYSQIVNDFQKGDIAEGYSVSREKKESFPLTVTSAQKNPTAFYLCASSGRVYEQYFGPGTRLTVT.

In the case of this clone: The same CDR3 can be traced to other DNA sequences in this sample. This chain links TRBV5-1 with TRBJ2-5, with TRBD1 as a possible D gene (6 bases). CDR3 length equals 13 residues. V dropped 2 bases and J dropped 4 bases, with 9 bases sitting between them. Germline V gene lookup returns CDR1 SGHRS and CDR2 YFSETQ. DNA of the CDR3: TGCGCCAGCAGCTTTTCACAGGGAGAGACCCAGTACTTC. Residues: CASSFSQGETQYF.

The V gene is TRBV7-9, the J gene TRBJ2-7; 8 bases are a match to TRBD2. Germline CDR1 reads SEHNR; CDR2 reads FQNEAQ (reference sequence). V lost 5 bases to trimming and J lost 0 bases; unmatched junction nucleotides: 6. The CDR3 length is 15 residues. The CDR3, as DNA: TGTGCCAGCAGCCCCTTTAGCGGGAACTCCTACGAGCAGTACTTC. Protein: CASSPFSGNSYEQYF. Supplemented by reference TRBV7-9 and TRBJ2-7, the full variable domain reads DTGVSQNPRHKITKRGQNVTFRCDPISEHNRLYWYRQTLGQGPEFLTYFQNEAQLEKSRLLSDRFSAERPKGSFSTLEIQRTEQGDSAMYLCASSPFSGNSYEQYFGPGTRLTVT.

CDR3 region: CASSPFPGQGNYGYTF. Written as DNA, the CDR3 is TGTGCCAGCAGCCCTTTCCCGGGACAGGGGAACTATGGCTACACCTTC. The V gene is TRBV5-4, the J gene TRBJ1-2; 10 positions match TRBD1. V lost 4 bases to trimming and J lost 2 bases; unmatched junction nucleotides: 8. The CDR3 is made up of 16 amino acids. The germline CDR1 and CDR2 sequences are SGHNT and YYREEE (reference sequence).

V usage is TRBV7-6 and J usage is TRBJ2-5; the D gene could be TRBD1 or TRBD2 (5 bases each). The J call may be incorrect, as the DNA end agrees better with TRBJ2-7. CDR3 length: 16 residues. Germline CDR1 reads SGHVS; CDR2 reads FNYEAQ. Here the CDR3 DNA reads TGTGCCAGCAGCGCCTCCTGGGGGTTTATCTCCTACGAGCAGTACTTC. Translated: CASSASWGFISYEQYF.

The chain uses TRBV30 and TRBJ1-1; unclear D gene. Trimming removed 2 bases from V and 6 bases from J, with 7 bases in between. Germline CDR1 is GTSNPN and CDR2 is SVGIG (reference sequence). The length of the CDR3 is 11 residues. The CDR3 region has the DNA TGTGCCTGGAGTCCCAGCCCTGAAGCTTTCTTT. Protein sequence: CAWSPSPEAFF.

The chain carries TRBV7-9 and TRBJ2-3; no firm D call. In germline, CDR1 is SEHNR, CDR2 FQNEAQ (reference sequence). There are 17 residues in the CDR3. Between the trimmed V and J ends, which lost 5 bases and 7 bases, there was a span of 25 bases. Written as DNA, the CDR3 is TGTGCCAGCAGCGCCCCCGTTGCAGGAAGCCTGATGAATACGCAGTATTTT. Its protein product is CASSAPVAGSLMNTQYF.

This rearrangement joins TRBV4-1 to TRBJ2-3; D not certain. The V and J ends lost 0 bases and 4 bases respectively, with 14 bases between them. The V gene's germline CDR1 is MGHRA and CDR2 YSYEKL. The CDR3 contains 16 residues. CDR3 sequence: CASSQDLAILSDTQYF. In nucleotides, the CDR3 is TGCGCCAGCAGCCAAGATTTGGCTATTCTCTCAGATACGCAGTATTTT.

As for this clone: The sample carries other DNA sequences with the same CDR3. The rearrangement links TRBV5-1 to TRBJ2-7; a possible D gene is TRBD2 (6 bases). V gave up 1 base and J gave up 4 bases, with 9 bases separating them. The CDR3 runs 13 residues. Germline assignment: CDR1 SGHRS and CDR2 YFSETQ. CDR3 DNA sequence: TGCGCCAGCAGCTTGCCGGGGGTTTACGAGCAGTACTTC. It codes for CASSLPGVYEQYF.

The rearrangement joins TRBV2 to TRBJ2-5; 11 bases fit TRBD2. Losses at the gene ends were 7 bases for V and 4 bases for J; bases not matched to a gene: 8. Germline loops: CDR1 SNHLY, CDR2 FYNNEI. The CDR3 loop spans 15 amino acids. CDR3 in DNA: TGTGCCAGCACCTTAGCGGGAGGGCCCGGAGAGACCCAGTACTTC. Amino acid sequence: CASTLAGGPGETQYF.

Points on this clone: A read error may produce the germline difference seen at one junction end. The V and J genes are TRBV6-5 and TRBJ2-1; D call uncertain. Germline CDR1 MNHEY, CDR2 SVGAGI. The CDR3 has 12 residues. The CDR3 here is CASSSFGSSPIF. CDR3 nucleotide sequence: TGTGCCAGCAGTTCTTTTGGATCCTCCCCAATCTTC.

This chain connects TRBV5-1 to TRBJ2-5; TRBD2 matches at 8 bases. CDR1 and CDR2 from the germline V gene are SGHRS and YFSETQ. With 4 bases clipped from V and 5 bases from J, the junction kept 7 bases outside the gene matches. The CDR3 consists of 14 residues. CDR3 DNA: TGCGCCAGCAGCCCGGGAGGGGAACCGGAGACCCAGTACTTC. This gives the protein CASSPGGEPETQYF.

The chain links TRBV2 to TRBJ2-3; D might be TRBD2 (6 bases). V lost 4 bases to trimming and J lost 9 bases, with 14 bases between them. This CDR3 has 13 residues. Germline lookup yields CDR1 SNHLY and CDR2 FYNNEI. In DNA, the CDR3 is TGTGCCAGCAGTGCAGGCGCCGGAGGGACGCAGTATTTT. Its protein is CASSAGAGGTQYF.

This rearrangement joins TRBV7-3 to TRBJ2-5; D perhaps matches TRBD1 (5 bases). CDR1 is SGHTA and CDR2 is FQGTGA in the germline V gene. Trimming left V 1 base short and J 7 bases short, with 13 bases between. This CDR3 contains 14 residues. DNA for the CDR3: TGTGCCAGCAGCTTAAGTAGTCAGGGTGGGACCCAGTACTTC. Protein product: CASSLSSQGGTQYF. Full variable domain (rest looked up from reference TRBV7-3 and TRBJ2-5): GAGVSQTPSNKVTEKGKYVELRCDPISGHTALYWYRQSLGQGPEFLIYFQGTGAADDSGLPNDRFFAVRPEGSVSTLKIQRTERGDSAVYLCASSLSSQGGTQYFGPGTRLLVL.

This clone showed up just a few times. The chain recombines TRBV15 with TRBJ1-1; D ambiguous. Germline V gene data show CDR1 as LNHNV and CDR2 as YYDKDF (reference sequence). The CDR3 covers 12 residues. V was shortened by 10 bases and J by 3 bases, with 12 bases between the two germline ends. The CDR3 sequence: CARGGLDTEAFF. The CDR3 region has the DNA TGTGCCAGGGGAGGGCTGGACACTGAAGCTTTCTTT.

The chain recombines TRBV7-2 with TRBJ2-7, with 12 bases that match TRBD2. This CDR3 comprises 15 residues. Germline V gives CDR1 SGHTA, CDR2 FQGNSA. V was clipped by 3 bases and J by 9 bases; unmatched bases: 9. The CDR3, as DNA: TGTGCCAGCAGCTTCTGGACTAGCGGGATAGTGGGGCAGTACTTC. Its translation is CASSFWTSGIVGQYF. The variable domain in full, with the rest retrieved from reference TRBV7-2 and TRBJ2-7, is GAGVSQSPSNKVTEKGKDVELRCDPISGHTALYWYRQSLGQGLEFLIYFQGNSAPDKSGLPSDRFSAERTGGSVSTLTIQRTQQEDSAVYLCASSFWTSGIVGQYFGPGTRLTVT.

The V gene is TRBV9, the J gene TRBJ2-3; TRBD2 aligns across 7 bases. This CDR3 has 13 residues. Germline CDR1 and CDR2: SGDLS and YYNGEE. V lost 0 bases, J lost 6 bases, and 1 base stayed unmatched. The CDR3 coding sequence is TGTGCCAGCAGCGTAGAAGCGGGGGATACGCAGTATTTT. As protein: CASSVEAGDTQYF. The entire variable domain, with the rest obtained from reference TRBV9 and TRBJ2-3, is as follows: DSGVTQTPKHLITATGQRVTLRCSPRSGDLSVYWYQQSLDQGLQFLIQYYNGEERAKGNILERFSAQQFPDLHSELNLSSLELGDSALYFCASSVEAGDTQYFGPGTRLTVL.

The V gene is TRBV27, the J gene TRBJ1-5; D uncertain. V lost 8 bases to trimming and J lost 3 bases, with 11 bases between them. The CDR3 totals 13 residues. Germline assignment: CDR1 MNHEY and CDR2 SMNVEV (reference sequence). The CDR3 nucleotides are TGTGCCAGCCGTCGTGGGAACAATCAGCCCCAGCATTTT. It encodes CASRRGNNQPQHF.